The T cell receptor beta chain described here comes from a study of blood T cell repertoires in COVID-19. Using immunoSEQ multiplex PCR, the repertoire was profiled, and TCRdb retains in-frame clones only, with some absent. The sample records about 300,000 clones, 89% being singletons. The CDR3 is 15 residues long. V shed 0 bases and J shed 4 bases, with 12 bases lying between them. Germline V gene sequence: CDR1 MNHEY, CDR2 SMNVEV (reference sequence). The TCR comes from a man between 18 and 35 years old who had recovered from COVID-19. Sequenced sample: peripheral blood. The chain has TRBV27 and TRBJ1-1; D is ambiguous. The CDR3 bases are TGTGCCAGCAGTTTATCGTGGGAGTTGGCCACTGAAGCTTTCTTT. Amino acid sequence: CASSLSWELATEAFF.